This T cell receptor (beta chain) came from a study of blood T cells in healthy people across ages. PCR was performed a second time for roughly 7 to 12 cycles using a sample-barcoded 5' primer and a J-beta primer mix. TCRdb processed the 5' RACE reads anew with MiXCR; each CDR3 protein has one entry. This table has 850,000 to 1,300,000 distinct CDR3 sequences, under 55% appearing once. V was cut by 5 bases and J by 1 base, with 14 bases left in between. CDR3 length equals 15 residues. The germline V gene encodes CDR1 SQVTM and CDR2 ANQGSEA. The authors isolated at least 7 million PBMCs per sample. This clonotype showed up just a few times.

J is TRBJ2-2 and V is TRBV29-1; D is unclear. The specimen was blood. The clonotype was recovered from a woman aged 55-75 years in good health. The chain's CDR3 is CSVRVPVRNTGELFF. The CDR3 nucleotides read TGCAGCGTTCGGGTTCCGGTCCGGAACACCGGGGAGCTGTTTTTT.